These 17 T cell receptor beta chains originate from one sample sequenced in a study of cytomegalovirus exposure and HLA in healthy donors. The study ran its PCR with 60 Vbeta and 13 Jbeta primers. Using immunoSEQ multiplex PCR, the repertoire was profiled, and TCRdb retains in-frame clones only, with some absent. The top ten hold approximately 30% of the sample, which has some 90,000 clones, 80% seen once. What was sequenced was PBMCs. The receptors originated from a man aged 50-60 years in good health and CMV-seropositive.

This clone was counted a few times. CDR3 loop: CASSGGRGSYEQYF. The DNA for the CDR3 is TGTGCCAGTAGTGGCGGGAGGGGCTCCTACGAGCAGTACTTC. The rearrangement uses TRBV19 and TRBJ2-7; 9 nucleotides align to TRBD2. With V trimmed by 5 bases and J by 0 bases, 2 bases remained unmatched. Germline loops: CDR1 LNHDA, CDR2 SQIVND (reference sequence). The CDR3 covers 14 residues.

The chain combines TRBV6-6 with TRBJ2-3; 11 positions match TRBD2. The V segment lost 6 bases and the J segment 6 bases; nucleotides outside the gene matches: 11. Germline V CDR1 and CDR2: MNHNY, SVGAGI (reference sequence). The CDR3 is 16 residues long. The CDR3 protein is CASSRSGRALRDTQYF. CDR3 DNA sequence: TGTGCCAGCAGCCGTAGCGGGAGGGCCCTCAGGGATACGCAGTATTTT.

Turning to this clone: The junction differs from germline at one of its ends, possibly a read error. This chain links TRBV10-3 with TRBJ2-3; 12 bases line up with TRBD2. The germline V gene has CDR1 ENHRY and CDR2 SYGVKD. The CDR3 consists of 16 residues. CDR3: CAISDTSGRNADMQYF. The CDR3 region has the DNA TGTGCCATCAGTGACACTAGCGGGAGGAACGCAGATATGCAGTATTTT.

The CDR3 DNA is TGTGCCAGCTCCCCTGCGGCGTTGGCTGGAAACACCATATATTTT. It codes for CASSPAALAGNTIYF. This chain uses TRBV18 with TRBJ1-3; no reliable D call. The CDR3 sequence is 15 residues long. Germline V gene data show CDR1 as KGHSH and CDR2 as LQKENI. V was trimmed by 6 bases and J by 2 bases, leaving 14 bases between them.

The V gene is TRBV21-1, the J gene TRBJ1-3; the table's D call TRBD1 went unverified against the DNA. TRBV21-1 is a pseudogene. The CDR3 contains 13 residues. CDR3 sequence: CASIAGQINTIYF. DNA for the CDR3: TGTGCCAGCATCGCGGGACAGATAAACACCATATATTTT.

This clone was counted between two and nine times. The chain recombines TRBV5-4 with TRBJ2-7; D ambiguous. The V end was cut by 5 bases, the J end by 0 bases, with 12 bases between. The CDR3 length is 14 residues. Germline CDR1 reads SGHNT; CDR2 reads YYREEE (reference sequence). The CDR3 sequence is CASRPRLDSYEQYF. In DNA form, the CDR3 reads TGTGCCAGCAGGCCGCGGCTTGACTCCTACGAGCAGTACTTC.

The CDR3 here is CASSLEQGFTEAFF. CDR3 DNA sequence: TGCGCCAGCAGCTTGGAGCAGGGGTTTACTGAAGCTTTCTTT. The chain uses TRBV5-1 and TRBJ1-1, with D possibly being TRBD1 (6 bases). Germline CDR1 and CDR2: SGHRS and YFSETQ. This CDR3 contains 14 residues. Trimming removed 0 bases at V and 5 bases at J, with 11 bases between.

The chain recombines TRBV4-1 with TRBJ2-3, with D perhaps matching TRBD2 (5 bases). Trimming cost V 1 base and J 4 bases, with 9 bases left between them. The V gene's germline CDR1 is MGHRA and CDR2 YSYEKL. There are 14 residues in the CDR3. In DNA, the CDR3 is TGCGCCAGCAGCCAAGTTAGAGGGTCAGATACGCAGTATTTT. Protein: CASSQVRGSDTQYF.

V usage is TRBV5-1 and J usage is TRBJ2-3; 8 bases match TRBD1. V gave up 0 bases and J gave up 4 bases; unmatched junction bases: 4. CDR3 size: 15 residues. The germline V gene encodes CDR1 SGHRS and CDR2 YFSETQ. The CDR3: CASSLAETGADTQYF. In DNA, the CDR3 is TGCGCCAGCAGCTTGGCAGAGACAGGGGCAGATACGCAGTATTTT.

This chain uses TRBV25-1 with TRBJ2-7, with 7 bases identical to TRBD1. The CDR3 extends over 14 amino acids. V gave up 4 bases and J gave up 3 bases; unmatched junction bases: 6. Germline V gene sequence: CDR1 MGHDK, CDR2 SYGVNS. This chain's CDR3 is CASSGGQALYEQYF. The CDR3 region has the DNA TGTGCCAGCAGTGGAGGACAGGCCCTCTACGAGCAGTACTTC.

The chain couples TRBV4-1 to TRBJ2-5; 10 positions match TRBD2. The J call may be faulty, since TRBJ2-7 better matches the DNA end. The CDR3 spans 16 residues. Germline loops: CDR1 MGHRA, CDR2 YSYEKL. The CDR3 DNA sequence: TGCGCCAGCCAACTTGGAGTAGCGGGAGGAAACTACGAGCAGTACTTC. The encoded protein is CASQLGVAGGNYEQYF.

The chain is built from TRBV7-2 and TRBJ2-7; D is unclear. V shed 3 bases and J shed 3 bases, with 12 bases lying between them. The CDR3 runs 14 residues. Germline CDR1 is SGHTA and CDR2 is FQGNSA. CDR3 DNA: TGTGCCAGCAGCTTCTCCCGGTCGGGCTACGAGCAGTACTTC. Translating gives CASSFSRSGYEQYF.

V and J are TRBV19 and TRBJ1-1; 8 positions match TRBD1. This CDR3 is built from 16 residues. Per the germline V gene, CDR1 is LNHDA and CDR2 is SQIVND (reference sequence). Unmatched junction bases numbered 8, after V lost 3 bases and J lost 2 bases. CDR3 loop: CASSMAGGSFNTEAFF. The CDR3 coding sequence is TGTGCCAGTAGTATGGCAGGGGGCTCCTTCAACACTGAAGCTTTCTTT. Combining the CDR3 with reference TRBV19 and TRBJ1-1 gives the whole variable domain DGGITQSPKYLFRKEGQNVTLSCEQNLNHDAMYWYRQDPGQGLRLIYYSQIVNDFQKGDIAEGYSVSREKKESFPLTVTSAQKNPTAFYLCASSMAGGSFNTEAFFGQGTRLTVV.

This clone was counted only a few times. V gene TRBV5-4 combines with J gene TRBJ2-7; D gene uncertain. CDR3 length: 14 amino acids. With 2 bases removed from V and 6 bases from J, the gap between germline ends came to 15 bases. Per germline, CDR1 SGHNT and CDR2 YYREEE (reference sequence). CDR3 coding DNA: TGTGCCAGCAGCTTTGACACGCATGTAGGCGAGCAGTACTTC. Its translation: CASSFDTHVGEQYF.

The chain has TRBV7-2 and TRBJ2-4; no definite D call. Trimming stripped 4 bases from V and 0 bases from J, with 7 bases between. Germline V lookup: CDR1 SGHTA, CDR2 FQGNSA. The CDR3 is made up of 14 amino acids. Written as DNA, the CDR3 is TGTGCCAGCAGCTCCCAGTTAGCCAAAAACATTCAGTACTTC. It codes for CASSSQLAKNIQYF.

This rearrangement joins TRBV7-9 to TRBJ2-7; 12 bases match TRBD1. Germline V CDR1 and CDR2: SEHNR, FQNEAQ (reference sequence). The CDR3 sequence is 16 residues long. With V trimmed by 1 base and J by 6 bases, 7 bases remained unmatched. Here the CDR3 DNA reads TGTGCCAGCAGCTTAGGGCCGGGACAGGGGGCTGGCGAGCAGTACTTC. Its translation is CASSLGPGQGAGEQYF.

The gene calls are TRBV2 and TRBJ2-5; D is perhaps TRBD1 (7 bases). Trimming pared 2 bases from V and 2 bases from J, leaving 9 bases between. The CDR3 totals 14 residues. Germline lookup yields CDR1 SNHLY and CDR2 FYNNEI. CDR3 protein: CASSEQGGQETQYF. The CDR3, as DNA: TGTGCCAGCAGTGAACAGGGGGGACAAGAGACCCAGTACTTC.